These T cell receptor beta chains were read from a single sample in a study of early T cells in non-severe SARS-CoV-2 infection. One entry per CDR3 protein, called by TCRdb with MiXCR from the 5' RACE reads. The sample lists 45,000 to 55,000 distinct CDR3 sequences; 6% to 7% were seen once. Specimen: whole blood. The receptors stem from an adult who was a healthcare worker with PCR-confirmed SARS-CoV-2 infection or an uninfected control (not recorded which). The CDR3 runs from the conserved cysteine through the conserved F or W. The D gene is left open where the match is weak. Clone size is shown for a subset of rows, as once, few, many or a class of expanded clone.

J gene: TRBJ2-1
V gene: TRBV6-6
D gene: .
clone size: few
CDR3 DNA: TGTGCCAGCAGTTACAACCGCGGCACAGGGAGGAAGGTCAATGAGCAGTTCTTC
CDR3 protein: CASSYNRGTGRKVNEQFF

J gene: TRBJ1-6
V gene: TRBV11-2
D gene: TRBD1
clone size: .
CDR3 DNA: TGTGCCAGCAGCTTTTGGAGAAGACAGGGAAATTCACCCCTCCACTTT
CDR3 protein: CASSFWRRQGNSPLHF

J gene: TRBJ2-7
V gene: TRBV18
D gene: .
clone size: many
CDR3 DNA: TGTGCCAGCTCACCATGGAGAGCAGGGACTTACGAGCAGTACTTC
CDR3 protein: CASSPWRAGTYEQYF

J gene: TRBJ2-7
V gene: TRBV29-1
D gene: TRBD1
clone size: many
CDR3 DNA: TGCAGCGTTATTACAGGGGGCGGCATCTACGAGCAGTACTTC
CDR3 protein: CSVITGGGIYEQYF

J gene: TRBJ2-2
V gene: TRBV4-2
D gene: TRBD1
clone size: many
CDR3 DNA: TGTGCCAGCAGCCAAGAGGGACAGGTGGAATGGAACACCGGGGAGCTGTTTTTT
CDR3 protein: CASSQEGQVEWNTGELFF

J gene: TRBJ1-2
V gene: TRBV11-3
D gene: TRBD1
clone size: many
CDR3 DNA: TGTGCCAGCAGCTTAGATAGCCGACAGGGGAATCACTATGGCTACACCTTC
CDR3 protein: CASSLDSRQGNHYGYTF

J gene: TRBJ2-7
V gene: TRBV5-1
D gene: TRBD2
clone size: few
CDR3 DNA: TGCGCCAGCAGCCAGGGGACTAGCGGGGGCTACGAGCAGTACTTC
CDR3 protein: CASSQGTSGGYEQYF

J gene: TRBJ2-3
V gene: TRBV11-2
D gene: TRBD1
clone size: few
CDR3 DNA: TGTGCCAGCAGCTTAATCGGGACAGACACAGATACGCAGTATTTT
CDR3 protein: CASSLIGTDTDTQYF

J gene: TRBJ1-1
V gene: TRBV6-2/TRBV6-3
D gene: .
clone size: many
CDR3 DNA: TGTGCCAGCAGTTCGGACTCCCGCCTGAACACTGAAGCTTTCTTT
CDR3 protein: CASSSDSRLNTEAFF

J gene: TRBJ2-7
V gene: TRBV29-1
D gene: .
clone size: many
CDR3 DNA: TGCAGCGGGGAGGACGGGTACGAGCAGTACTTC
CDR3 protein: CSGEDGYEQYF

J gene: TRBJ2-7
V gene: TRBV5-1
D gene: .
clone size: few
CDR3 DNA: TGCGCCAGCAGCTTGACAGGACTATCCTACGAGCAGTACTTC
CDR3 protein: CASSLTGLSYEQYF

J gene: TRBJ1-1
V gene: TRBV18
D gene: TRBD1
clone size: many
CDR3 DNA: TGTGCCAGCTCCCGACAGGGGAACACTGAAGCTTTCTTT
CDR3 protein: CASSRQGNTEAFF